Below are 23 T cell receptor beta chains sequenced from a single sample in a study of blood T cell repertoires in COVID-19. Only in-frame clones appear in the TCRdb table, and some are missing; sequencing was by immunoSEQ multiplex PCR. The table has under 350,000 clones, approximately 86% seen once. The sample consisted of PBMCs or T cells enriched from blood (not recorded which). These receptors were collected from a woman aged 40 to 50 with acute COVID-19.

The chain joins TRBV4-1 to TRBJ1-1; D is possibly TRBD1 (6 bases). CDR1 is MGHRA, CDR2 YSYEKL, per germline. V lost 3 bases, J lost 11 bases, and 19 bases lay in between. This CDR3 region has 14 residues. DNA for the CDR3: TGCGCCAGCAGCCAGGCTGGGACAATAAGAGAGGCTTTCTTT. Amino acid sequence: CASSQAGTIREAFF.

This chain links TRBV6-5 with TRBJ1-2; 7 bases fit TRBD1. Germline assignment: CDR1 MNHEY and CDR2 SVGAGI. The CDR3 has 13 residues. Germline trimming cut 7 bases from V and 7 bases from J; bases unmatched to any gene: 9. The CDR3 DNA sequence: TGTGCCAGCATGGTAGGGGGCGCAGGTGGCTACACCTTC. Translation: CASMVGGAGGYTF.

This clone was observed a handful of times. The chain uses TRBV7-9 and TRBJ1-1, with TRBD1 identical over 7 bases. The germline V gene encodes CDR1 SEHNR and CDR2 FQNEAQ (reference sequence). Trimming at V came to 0 bases and at J to 0 bases, leaving 1 base not matched to a gene. There are 15 residues in the CDR3. CDR3 sequence (DNA): TGTGCCAGCAGCTTAGCGACAGGGATGAACACTGAAGCTTTCTTT. The encoded protein is CASSLATGMNTEAFF.

This chain joins TRBV19 and TRBJ2-1; D perhaps matches TRBD2 (5 bases). This CDR3 has 14 residues. V was trimmed by 5 bases and J by 6 bases, leaving 14 bases between them. Germline values: CDR1 LNHDA, CDR2 SQIVND (reference sequence). The CDR3 loop is CASSQLGDRNEQFF. CDR3 coding DNA: TGTGCCAGTAGTCAACTAGGAGATCGCAATGAGCAGTTCTTC.

This clone was counted a single time. This chain connects TRBV7-8 to TRBJ2-2; D is unclear. CDR1 is SGHVS, CDR2 FQNEAQ, per germline. The CDR3 consists of 14 residues. Deletions cut 2 bases from V and 5 bases from J, with 9 bases between. In DNA form, the CDR3 reads TGTGCCAGCAGCTTACGAACCGGGACCGGGGAGCTGTTTTTT. Translating it yields CASSLRTGTGELFF. Drawing the rest from reference TRBV7-8 and TRBJ2-2, the complete variable domain is GAGVSQSPRYKVAKRGQDVALRCDPISGHVSLFWYQQALGQGPEFLTYFQNEAQLDKSGLPSDRFFAERPEGSVSTLKIQRTQQEDSAVYLCASSLRTGTGELFFGEGSRLTVL.

The rearrangement joins TRBV3-1 (or the pseudogene TRBV3-2) to TRBJ2-3, with a possible D match to TRBD1 (6 bases). In germline, CDR1 is LGHDT, CDR2 YNNKEL (reference sequence). V lost 3 bases and J lost 6, with 16 bases in between. The CDR3 runs 15 residues. Here the CDR3 reads CASSHRGRGSDTQYF. DNA for the CDR3: TGTGCCAGCAGCCATAGGGGGAGAGGGTCGGATACGCAGTATTTT.

The chain carries TRBV27 and TRBJ1-1; weak D call: TRBD1 (6 bases). Trimming removed 6 bases from V and 4 bases from J, with 12 bases in between. Germline V gene data show CDR1 as MNHEY and CDR2 as SMNVEV (reference sequence). The CDR3 is 13 residues long. CDR3 region: CASSPQGSTEAFF. DNA of the CDR3: TGTGCCAGCAGCCCACAGGGAAGCACTGAAGCTTTCTTT.

The chain carries TRBV27 and TRBJ2-5; 8 positions match TRBD2. Trimming at V came to 4 bases and at J to 5 bases, leaving 6 bases not matched to a gene. CDR3 length: 14 amino acids. Germline CDR1 is MNHEY and CDR2 is SMNVEV (reference sequence). The CDR3 loop is CASSYGRARETQYF. The CDR3 bases are TGTGCCAGCAGTTACGGGAGGGCCAGGGAGACCCAGTACTTC.

The chain recombines TRBV2 with TRBJ1-3, with a tentative D call TRBD1 (5 bases). The CDR3 spans 12 residues. Germline lookup yields CDR1 SNHLY and CDR2 FYNNEI. V dropped 6 bases and J dropped 7 bases, with 10 bases sitting between them. DNA of the CDR3: TGTGCCAGCAGGGACCCAGGGAACACCATATATTTT. Translation: CASRDPGNTIYF.

The rearrangement joins TRBV19 to TRBJ2-7; D possibly corresponds to TRBD2 (5 bases). The CDR3 is made up of 14 amino acids. The germline CDR1 and CDR2 sequences are LNHDA and SQIVND (reference sequence). Trimming shortened V by 3 bases and J by 4 bases, and 13 bases separated the two germline ends. The CDR3 loop reads CASSISGFDYEQYF. In DNA, the CDR3 is TGTGCCAGTAGTATTTCGGGGTTCGATTACGAGCAGTACTTC.

The V call is TRBV9, the J call TRBJ1-1; D perhaps matches TRBD1 (5 bases). CDR3 size: 15 residues. The V and J ends lost 4 bases and 4 bases respectively, with 17 bases between them. The germline CDR1 and CDR2 sequences are SGDLS and YYNGEE. As DNA, the CDR3 is TGTGCCAGCAGCCCCAGGGCTTTGGTGGGCACTGAAGCTTTCTTT. Translating gives CASSPRALVGTEAFF.

This chain links TRBV6-2 or TRBV6-3 with TRBJ1-5, with D perhaps TRBD1 (5 bases). Germline-derived CDR1 and CDR2 are MNHEY and SVGEGT. This CDR3 spans 14 amino acids. V dropped 0 bases and J dropped 8 bases, with 11 bases sitting between them. DNA of the CDR3: TGTGCCAGCAGTTACTCCCAGGGTACGAAGCCCCAGCATTTT. Its protein is CASSYSQGTKPQHF.

This clone was seen once. CDR3 nucleotide sequence: TGTGCCAGCAGTGAATACTATGAGCAGTTCTTC. Encoded protein: CASSEYYEQFF. The genes are TRBV6-1 and TRBJ2-1; D ambiguous. V gave up 2 bases and J gave up 8 bases, with 4 bases separating them. CDR3 length equals 11 residues. Germline V gene lookup returns CDR1 MNHNS and CDR2 SASEGT.

The V call is TRBV9, the J call TRBJ2-1, with 7 bases fitting TRBD2. The junction had 12 bases not matched to a gene; V was cut back by 5 bases and J by 7 bases. Germline V gene sequence: CDR1 SGDLS, CDR2 YYNGEE. The CDR3 is 15 residues long. The CDR3 coding sequence is TGTGCCAGCAGTATCAGCGGGGCTTCCTTAAATGAGCAGTTCTTC. This sequence encodes CASSISGASLNEQFF.

This clone was picked up a small number of times. The CDR3 sequence is CASSQGLGQSSYEQYF. In nucleotides, the CDR3 is TGCGCCAGCAGCCAAGGATTGGGACAGTCTTCCTACGAGCAGTACTTC. J is TRBJ2-7 and V is TRBV4-3; 7 bases align to TRBD1. This CDR3 contains 16 residues. Germline CDR1 LGHNA, CDR2 YSLEER. J was trimmed by 1 base and V by 1 base; bases with no gene match: 7.

This clone was seen a handful of times. V and J are TRBV9 and TRBJ2-7; 10 bases map to TRBD2. Trimming removed 3 bases from V and 3 bases from J; junction bases left unmatched: 6. The CDR3 is made up of 15 amino acids. From germline, CDR1 is SGDLS and CDR2 YYNGEE. This chain's CDR3 is CASSAGLAADYEQYF. In DNA form, the CDR3 reads TGTGCCAGCAGCGCCGGACTAGCGGCTGACTACGAGCAGTACTTC.

This sequence joins TRBV6-5 and TRBJ1-5, with 7 positions matching TRBD1. V dropped 6 bases and J dropped 4; count of bases not matched to a gene: 3. This CDR3 is 13 amino acids long. Germline V CDR1 and CDR2: MNHEY, SVGAGI. As DNA, the CDR3 is TGTGCCAGCAGCAGACAGGGAAATCAGCCCCAGCATTTT. Amino acid sequence: CASSRQGNQPQHF.

The chain uses TRBV27 and TRBJ1-2, with D possibly TRBD1 on 5 matching bases. The germline CDR1 and CDR2 sequences are MNHEY and SMNVEV (reference sequence). The CDR3 spans 13 residues. Trimming took off 3 bases at V and 6 bases at J, with 11 bases between the two ends. This chain's CDR3 is CASSFRGGHGYTF. The CDR3 DNA is TGTGCCAGCAGTTTTCGGGGGGGACATGGCTACACCTTC.

V usage is TRBV7-9 and J usage is TRBJ1-1, with TRBD1 matching over 7 bases. Germline V gene lookup returns CDR1 SEHNR and CDR2 FQNEAQ (reference sequence). V was pared by 5 bases and J by 1 base, with 7 bases of the junction left unmatched. CDR3 length equals 15 residues. CDR3 amino acids: CASSRPTGTNTEAFF. CDR3 coding DNA: TGTGCCAGCAGCCGACCGACAGGGACGAACACTGAAGCTTTCTTT.

The CDR3 sequence: CAIRETGQSNSPLHF. DNA of the CDR3: TGTGCCATCAGGGAAACGGGACAGTCAAATTCACCCCTCCACTTT. The chain joins TRBV10-3 to TRBJ1-6; 7 bases agree with TRBD1. Trimming at V came to 6 bases and at J to 7 bases, leaving 9 bases not matched to a gene. Germline-derived CDR1 and CDR2 are ENHRY and SYGVKD. The CDR3 consists of 15 residues.

V and J are TRBV6-2 or TRBV6-3 and TRBJ1-5, with a tentative D call TRBD1 (5 bases). This CDR3 is built from 14 residues. Germline V gives CDR1 MNHEY, CDR2 SVGEGT. V was cut by 2 bases and J by 2 bases, with 7 bases left in between. The CDR3: CASSYEGGNQPQHF. The CDR3 coding sequence is TGTGCCAGCAGTTACGAAGGGGGCAATCAGCCCCAGCATTTT.

This rearrangement joins TRBV12-1 to TRBJ2-3; the D call of TRBD2 is as the table states it, not checked on the DNA. TRBV12-1 is a documented pseudogene. The CDR3 extends over 15 amino acids. CDR3 sequence: CASSTPGLATDTQYF. As DNA, the CDR3 is TGTGCCAGCAGCACCCCCGGACTAGCGACAGATACGCAGTATTTT.

V and J are TRBV28 and TRBJ1-2; 8 bases are a match to TRBD1. CDR1 MDHEN and CDR2 SYDVKM come from the germline V gene. Unmatched junction bases numbered 8, after V lost 4 bases and J lost 7 bases. The CDR3 runs 14 residues. CDR3 protein: CASSSLYGQGGYTF. The CDR3 DNA reads TGTGCCAGCAGTTCTCTATACGGACAGGGTGGCTACACCTTC.